This section outlines one TCR beta chain sequence together with its context. The data stem from a study of T cells in Graves' hyperthyroidism and ophthalmopathy. V lost 5 bases and J lost 5, with 18 bases in between. The CDR3 extends over 15 amino acids. Per germline, CDR1 SGHTA and CDR2 FQGTGA. Every diagnosis used clinical symptoms, serum thyroxine and TRAb, thyroid ultrasound and orbital computed tomography. Extraction of PBMCs used approximately 10 ml of fresh peripheral blood. The investigators amplified TCR beta CDR3 regions from RNA transcripts. TCR CDR3 underwent first-round RT-PCR with the HTBI primer set. In TCRdb, the multiplex PCR reads were re-called with MiXCR into one record per CDR3 protein. This table holds about 350,000 distinct CDR3 sequences, roughly 20% found once.

The sequenced sample was blood. This sequence was found in a middle-aged woman with Graves' ophthalmopathy. This sequence joins TRBV7-3 and TRBJ2-5; D is possibly TRBD2 (6 bases). The CDR3 nucleotides are TGTGCCAGCAGCCCCACCGGGGGTATTCACGAGACCCAGTACTTC. This encodes CASSPTGGIHETQYF.